This entry concerns a single TCR beta chain. This specimen belongs to a study of radiotherapy plus CTLA-4 blockade in lung cancer. The study gave focal radiation plus ipilimumab CTLA-4 blockade to patients with chemo-refractory metastatic non-small-cell lung cancer. This table comes from immunoSEQ multiplex PCR, and its TCRdb copy is limited to in-frame clones, with some not included. The table has 30,000 to 40,000 clones, about 69% seen once. The specimen was peripheral blood, collected from a patient treated with radiotherapy plus ipilimumab. The origin of this receptor is a human donor with non-small cell lung cancer that progressed on radiotherapy plus ipilimumab.

The CDR3 reads CASSISGGTEAFF. CDR3 DNA sequence: TGTGCCAGCAGCATCAGCGGGGGCACTGAAGCTTTCTTT. The rearrangement joins TRBV5-4 to TRBJ1-1, with TRBD1 as a possible D gene (5 bases). The CDR3 length is 13 residues. Trimming cost V 4 bases and J 4 bases, with 11 bases left between them. The germline gives CDR1 SGHNT, CDR2 YYREEE (reference sequence).